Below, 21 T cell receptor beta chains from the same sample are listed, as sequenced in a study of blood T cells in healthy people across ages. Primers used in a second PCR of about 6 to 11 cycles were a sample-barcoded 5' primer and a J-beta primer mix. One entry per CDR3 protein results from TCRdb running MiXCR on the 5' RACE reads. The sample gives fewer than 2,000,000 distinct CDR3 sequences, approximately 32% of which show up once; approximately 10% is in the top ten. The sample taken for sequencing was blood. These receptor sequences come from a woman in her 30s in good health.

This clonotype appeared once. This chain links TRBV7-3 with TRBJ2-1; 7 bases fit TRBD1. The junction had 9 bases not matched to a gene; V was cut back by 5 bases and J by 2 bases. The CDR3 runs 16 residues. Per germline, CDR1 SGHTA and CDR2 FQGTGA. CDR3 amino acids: CASSLQGPSTYNEQFF. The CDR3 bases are TGTGCCAGCAGCCTACAGGGGCCTTCGACCTACAATGAGCAGTTCTTC.

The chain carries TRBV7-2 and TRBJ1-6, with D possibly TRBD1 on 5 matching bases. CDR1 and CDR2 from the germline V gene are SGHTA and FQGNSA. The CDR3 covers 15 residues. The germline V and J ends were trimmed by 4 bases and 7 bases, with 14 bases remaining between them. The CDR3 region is CASSSGRDVNSPLHF. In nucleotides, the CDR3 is TGTGCCAGCAGCTCAGGACGGGACGTAAATTCACCCCTCCACTTT. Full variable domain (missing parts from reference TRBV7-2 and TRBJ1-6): GAGVSQSPSNKVTEKGKDVELRCDPISGHTALYWYRQSLGQGLEFLIYFQGNSAPDKSGLPSDRFSAERTGGSVSTLTIQRTQQEDSAVYLCASSSGRDVNSPLHFGNGTRLTVT.

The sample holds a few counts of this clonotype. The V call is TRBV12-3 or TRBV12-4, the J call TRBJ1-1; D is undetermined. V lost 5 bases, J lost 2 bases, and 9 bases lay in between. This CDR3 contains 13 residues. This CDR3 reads CASSGLLNTEAFF. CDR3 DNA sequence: TGTGCCAGCAGTGGGCTTCTAAACACTGAAGCTTTCTTT.

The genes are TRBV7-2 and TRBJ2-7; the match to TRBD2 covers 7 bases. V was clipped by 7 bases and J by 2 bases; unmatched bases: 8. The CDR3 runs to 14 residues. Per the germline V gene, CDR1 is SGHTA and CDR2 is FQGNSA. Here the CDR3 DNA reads TGTGCCAGCACCCGGGGGGTAAGTCCCTACGAGCAGTACTTC. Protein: CASTRGVSPYEQYF.

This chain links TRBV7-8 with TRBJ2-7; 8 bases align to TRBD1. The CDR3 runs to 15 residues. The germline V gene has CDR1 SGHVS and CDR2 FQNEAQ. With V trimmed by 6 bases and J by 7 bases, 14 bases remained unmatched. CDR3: CASRLTGTGYNEQYF. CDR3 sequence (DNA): TGTGCCAGCAGATTAACCGGGACAGGCTACAATGAGCAGTACTTC.

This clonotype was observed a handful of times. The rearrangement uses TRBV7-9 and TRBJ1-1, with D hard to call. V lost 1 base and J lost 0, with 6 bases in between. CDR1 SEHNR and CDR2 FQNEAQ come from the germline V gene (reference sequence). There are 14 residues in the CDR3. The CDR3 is CASSLERLNTEAFF. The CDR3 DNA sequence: TGTGCCAGCAGCTTAGAACGCTTGAACACTGAAGCTTTCTTT.

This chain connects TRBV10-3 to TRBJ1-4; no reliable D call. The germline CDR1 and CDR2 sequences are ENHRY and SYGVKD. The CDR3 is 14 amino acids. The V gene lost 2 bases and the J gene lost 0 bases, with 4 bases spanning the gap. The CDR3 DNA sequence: TGTGCCATCAGTGAGGGGGCAACTAATGAAAAACTGTTTTTT. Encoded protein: CAISEGATNEKLFF.

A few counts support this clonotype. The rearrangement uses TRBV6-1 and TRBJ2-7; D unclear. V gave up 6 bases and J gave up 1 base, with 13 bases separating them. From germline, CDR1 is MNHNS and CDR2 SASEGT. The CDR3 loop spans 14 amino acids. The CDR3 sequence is CASRSNAASYEQYF. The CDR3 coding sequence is TGTGCCAGCAGAAGTAACGCGGCTTCCTACGAGCAGTACTTC.

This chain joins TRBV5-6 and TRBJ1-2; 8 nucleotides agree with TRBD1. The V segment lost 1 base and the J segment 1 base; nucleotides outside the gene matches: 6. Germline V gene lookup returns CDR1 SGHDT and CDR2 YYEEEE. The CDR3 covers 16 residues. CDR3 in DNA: TGTGCCAGCAGCTTGAAGACAGGGGTCGGTAACTATGGCTACACCTTC. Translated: CASSLKTGVGNYGYTF.

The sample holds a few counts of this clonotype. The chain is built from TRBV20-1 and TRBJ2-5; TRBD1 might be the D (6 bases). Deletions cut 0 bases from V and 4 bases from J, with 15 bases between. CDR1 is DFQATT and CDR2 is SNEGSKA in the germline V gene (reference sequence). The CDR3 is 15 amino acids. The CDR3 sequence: CSAREIGRGVETQYF. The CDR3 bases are TGCAGTGCTAGAGAAATTGGCAGGGGCGTAGAGACCCAGTACTTC.

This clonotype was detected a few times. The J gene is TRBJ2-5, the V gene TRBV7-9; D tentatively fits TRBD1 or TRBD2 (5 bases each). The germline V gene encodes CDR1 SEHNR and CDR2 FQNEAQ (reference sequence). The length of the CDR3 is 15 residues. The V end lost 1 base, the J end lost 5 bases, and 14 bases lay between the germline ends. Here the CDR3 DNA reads TGTGCCAGCAGCTTAGAGGGACGGAAGAAGGAGACCCAGTACTTC. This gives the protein CASSLEGRKKETQYF.

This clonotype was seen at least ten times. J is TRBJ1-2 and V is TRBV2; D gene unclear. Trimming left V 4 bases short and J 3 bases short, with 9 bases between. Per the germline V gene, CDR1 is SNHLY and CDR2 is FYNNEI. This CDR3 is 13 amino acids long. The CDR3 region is CASSGQGYYGYTF. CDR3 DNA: TGTGCCAGCAGTGGGCAAGGGTACTATGGCTACACCTTC.

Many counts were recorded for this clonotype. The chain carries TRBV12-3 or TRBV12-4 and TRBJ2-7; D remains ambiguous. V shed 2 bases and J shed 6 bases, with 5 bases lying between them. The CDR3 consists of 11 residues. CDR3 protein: CASSLSSEQYF. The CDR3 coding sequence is TGTGCCAGCAGTTTAAGTAGCGAGCAGTACTTC.

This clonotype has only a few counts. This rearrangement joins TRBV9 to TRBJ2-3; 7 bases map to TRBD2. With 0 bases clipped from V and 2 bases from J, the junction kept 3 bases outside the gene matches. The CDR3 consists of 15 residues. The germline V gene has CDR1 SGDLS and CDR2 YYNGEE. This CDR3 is CASSVGGTTTDTQYF. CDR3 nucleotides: TGTGCCAGCAGCGTAGGTGGGACTACCACAGATACGCAGTATTTT.

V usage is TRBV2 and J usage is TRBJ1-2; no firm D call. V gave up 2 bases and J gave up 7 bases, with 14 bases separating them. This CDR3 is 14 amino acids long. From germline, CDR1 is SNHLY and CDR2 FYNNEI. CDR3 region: CASSEFRGLTGYTF. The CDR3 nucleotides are TGTGCCAGCAGTGAATTTAGAGGGCTTACTGGCTACACCTTC. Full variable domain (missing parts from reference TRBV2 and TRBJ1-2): EPEVTQTPSHQVTQMGQEVILRCVPISNHLYFYWYRQILGQKVEFLVSFYNNEISEKSEIFDDQFSVERPDGSNFTLKIRSTKLEDSAMYFCASSEFRGLTGYTFGSGTRLTVV.

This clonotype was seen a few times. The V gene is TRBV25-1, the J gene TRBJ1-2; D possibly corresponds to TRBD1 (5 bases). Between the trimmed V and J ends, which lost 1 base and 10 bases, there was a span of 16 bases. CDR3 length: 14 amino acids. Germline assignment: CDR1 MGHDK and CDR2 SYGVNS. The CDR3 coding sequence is TGTGCCAGCAGTGAATCAGTCAGGGTTAGTGACTACACCTTC. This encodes CASSESVRVSDYTF.

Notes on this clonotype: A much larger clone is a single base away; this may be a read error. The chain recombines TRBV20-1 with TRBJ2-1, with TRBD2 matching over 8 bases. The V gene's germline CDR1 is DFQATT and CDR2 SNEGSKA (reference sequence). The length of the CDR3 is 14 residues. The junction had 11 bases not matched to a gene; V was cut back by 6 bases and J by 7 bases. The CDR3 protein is CSAGGDWVVNEQFF. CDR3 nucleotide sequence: TGCAGTGCCGGGGGGGACTGGGTCGTTAATGAGCAGTTCTTC.

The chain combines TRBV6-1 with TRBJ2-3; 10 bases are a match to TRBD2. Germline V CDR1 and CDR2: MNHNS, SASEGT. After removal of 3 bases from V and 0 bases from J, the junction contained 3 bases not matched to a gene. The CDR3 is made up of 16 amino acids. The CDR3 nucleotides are TGTGCCAGCAGTGATAGCGGGGGGCGAAGCACAGATACGCAGTATTTT. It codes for CASSDSGGRSTDTQYF.

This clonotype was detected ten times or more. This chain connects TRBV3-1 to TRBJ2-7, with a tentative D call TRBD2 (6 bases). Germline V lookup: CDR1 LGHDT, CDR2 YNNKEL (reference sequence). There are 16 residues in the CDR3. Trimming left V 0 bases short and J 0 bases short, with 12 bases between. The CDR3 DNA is TGTGCCAGCAGCCAAGACTGGCGGGACCTCTCCTACGAGCAGTACTTC. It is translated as CASSQDWRDLSYEQYF.

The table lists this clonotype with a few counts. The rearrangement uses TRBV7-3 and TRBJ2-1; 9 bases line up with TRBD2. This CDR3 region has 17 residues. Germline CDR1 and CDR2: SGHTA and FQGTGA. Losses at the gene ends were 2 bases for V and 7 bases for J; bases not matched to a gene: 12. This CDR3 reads CASSLYLREGRNNEQFF. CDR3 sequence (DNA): TGTGCCAGCAGCTTATATTTGCGGGAGGGCCGGAATAATGAGCAGTTCTTC.

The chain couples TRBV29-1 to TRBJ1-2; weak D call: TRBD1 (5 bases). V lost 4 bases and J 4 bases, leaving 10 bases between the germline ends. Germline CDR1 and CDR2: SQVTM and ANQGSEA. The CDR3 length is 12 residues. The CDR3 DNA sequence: TGCAGCGTTGGGGGGGGATTCTATGGCTACACCTTC. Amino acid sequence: CSVGGGFYGYTF.